A selection of T cell receptor beta chains follows, all from one sample in a study of blood T cells in healthy people across ages. TCRdb processed the 5' RACE reads anew with MiXCR; each CDR3 protein has one entry. The top ten clones hold roughly 13% of a sample with some 900,000 distinct CDR3 sequences, around 49% of them seen once. What was sequenced was blood. The receptors here all came from a young man in good health. Each CDR3 is given with its conserved first and last residue. The D gene is left open where the match is weak. Size tells how often a clone was seen (once, few, many) or the class of an expanded clone, and some rows leave it out.

v_gene	j_gene	len	d_gene	abundance	CDR3nt	CDR3aa
TRBV14	TRBJ2-7	13	-	-	TGTGCCAGCAGCCAAGCTAAGTCCTACGAGCAGTACTTC	CASSQAKSYEQYF
TRBV6-2/TRBV6-3	TRBJ2-1	12	-	few	TGTGCCAGCAGTAACAGGGAGGCTGAGCAGTTCTTC	CASSNREAEQFF
TRBV4-3	TRBJ2-3	16	-	few	TGCGCCAGCAGCCAAGATGTGGGGGAAATGACAGATACGCAGTATTTT	CASSQDVGEMTDTQYF
TRBV2	TRBJ2-1	11	-	many	TGTGCCAGCAGTCAGACTGGGGAGCAGTTCTTC	CASSQTGEQFF
TRBV5-4	TRBJ2-5	14	-	-	TGTGCCAGCAGCCTCCCCACCGACCGAGAGACCCAGTACTTC	CASSLPTDRETQYF
TRBV2	TRBJ2-3	15	-	many	TGTGCCAGCAGACAGGCCCAGCACGGCACAGATACGCAGTATTTT	CASRQAQHGTDTQYF
TRBV4-1	TRBJ2-7	14	TRBD1	-	TGCGCCAGCAGCCCTACCGGACAGGCCTACGAGCAGTACTTC	CASSPTGQAYEQYF
TRBV6-5	TRBJ2-3	16	-	-	TGTGCCAGCAGTTACGGTCCCCCGGGGCCCGCAGATACGCAGTATTTT	CASSYGPPGPADTQYF
TRBV10-3	TRBJ2-7	13	TRBD1	-	TGTGCCATAGCGACAGGGGCGTTATACGAGCAGTACTTC	CAIATGALYEQYF
TRBV27	TRBJ1-6	11	-	few	TGTGCCACCGGAATTAGCTCACCCCTCCACTTT	CATGISSPLHF
TRBV11-2	TRBJ2-1	16	-	-	TGTGCCAGCAGCCCTATCCGGACAGCCTCCTACAATGAGCAGTTCTTC	CASSPIRTASYNEQFF
TRBV28	TRBJ1-6	14	TRBD1	-	TGTGCCAGCAGCCGTGGGACAGTGGGGAGACCCCTCCACTTT	CASSRGTVGRPLHF
TRBV3-1	TRBJ2-1	15	TRBD2	-	TGTGCCAGCAGCCCTACTAGCGGGGCAGACAATGAGCAGTTCTTC	CASSPTSGADNEQFF
TRBV7-2	TRBJ2-7	15	-	-	TGTGCCAGCAGCTTATCAGCGCAGACGGCCTACGAGCAGTACTTC	CASSLSAQTAYEQYF
TRBV27	TRBJ1-2	13	-	-	TGTGCCAGCAGTTTGAGGGTGGGATATGGCTACACCTTC	CASSLRVGYGYTF
TRBV29-1	TRBJ1-1	10	-	few	TGCAGCGTTGATGAAGGGAAAGCTTTCTTT	CSVDEGKAFF
TRBV2	TRBJ2-3	17	TRBD2	-	TGTGCCAGCAACCCAAACCTAGCGGGGGGACGAGGAGATACGCAGTATTTT	CASNPNLAGGRGDTQYF
TRBV4-1	TRBJ1-1	16	-	-	TGCGCCAGCAGCCAGCAGCCAGCCCGATTGGGCACTGAAGCTTTCTTT	CASSQQPARLGTEAFF
TRBV12-3/TRBV12-4	TRBJ1-1	15	-	-	TGTGCCAGCAGTTTCGGTGGGACGATGAACACTGAAGCTTTCTTT	CASSFGGTMNTEAFF
TRBV6-1	TRBJ1-5	17	TRBD1	-	TGTGCCAGCAGTGAATGGACAACGACAGGGGGCTTTCAGCCCCAGCATTTT	CASSEWTTTGGFQPQHF
TRBV28	TRBJ2-7	13	-	-	TGTGCCAGCACCTCGCCGGATGACTACGAGCAGTACTTC	CASTSPDDYEQYF
TRBV6-1	TRBJ1-5	14	-	-	TGTGCCAGCAGTGAAAGGGATCGCGGGCAGCCCCAGCATTTT	CASSERDRGQPQHF